This T cell receptor beta chain was recovered during a study of Graves' ophthalmopathy and Graves' hyperthyroidism. The authors amplified TCR beta CDR3 regions, and they did so from RNA transcripts for repertoire sequencing. Second-round multiplex PCR came after first-round RT-PCR with HTBI primers. A single record per CDR3 protein comes from TCRdb applying MiXCR to the multiplex PCR reads. The sample includes 300,000 to 400,000 distinct CDR3 sequences, about 18% of them seen just once. The study recruited hyperthyroidism patients aged 18 to 65 who were newly diagnosed, under 2 months' duration. The V gene lost 7 bases and the J gene lost 0 bases, with 12 bases spanning the gap. The CDR3 consists of 13 residues. Germline CDR1 and CDR2: SQVTM and ANQGSEA. This clonotype showed up many times. Its target is unknown. General observations from the study: With around 69% sensitivity and 72% to 80% specificity, the model predicted ophthalmopathy progression.

Sequenced sample: peripheral blood. This TCR came from an adult woman with stable Graves' hyperthyroidism. V usage is TRBV29-1 and J usage is TRBJ1-1; no firm D call. Here the CDR3 reads CSASDNLNTEAFF. The CDR3 bases are TGCAGCGCCAGCGACAACTTGAACACTGAAGCTTTCTTT.